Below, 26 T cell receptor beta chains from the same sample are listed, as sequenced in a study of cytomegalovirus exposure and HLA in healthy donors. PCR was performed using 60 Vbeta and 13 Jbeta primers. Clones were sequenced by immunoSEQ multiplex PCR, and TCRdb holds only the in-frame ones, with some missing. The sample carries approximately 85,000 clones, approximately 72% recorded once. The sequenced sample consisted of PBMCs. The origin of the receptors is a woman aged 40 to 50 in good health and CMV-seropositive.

DNA of the CDR3: TGCGCCAGCAGCTTGGTAGCGGGGGTCATATACAATGAGCAGTTCTTC. As protein: CASSLVAGVIYNEQFF. This chain links TRBV5-1 with TRBJ2-1; 9 bases map to TRBD2. This CDR3 has 16 residues. CDR1 and CDR2 from the germline V gene are SGHRS and YFSETQ. The V and J ends lost 0 bases and 4 bases, in that order; junction bases with no gene match: 5.

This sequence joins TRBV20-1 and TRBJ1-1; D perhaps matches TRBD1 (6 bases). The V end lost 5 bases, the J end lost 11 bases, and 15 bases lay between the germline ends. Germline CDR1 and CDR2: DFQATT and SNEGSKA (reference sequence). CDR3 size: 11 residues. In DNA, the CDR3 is TGCAGTGCTCGAACCCAGGGGTTTGCTTTCTTT. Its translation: CSARTQGFAFF.

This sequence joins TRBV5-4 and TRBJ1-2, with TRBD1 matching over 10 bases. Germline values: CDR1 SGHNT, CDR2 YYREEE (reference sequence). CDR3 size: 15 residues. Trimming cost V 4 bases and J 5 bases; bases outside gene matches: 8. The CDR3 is CASSRQGAGSYGYTF. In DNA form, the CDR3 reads TGTGCCAGCAGCAGACAGGGGGCCGGGTCTTATGGCTACACCTTC.

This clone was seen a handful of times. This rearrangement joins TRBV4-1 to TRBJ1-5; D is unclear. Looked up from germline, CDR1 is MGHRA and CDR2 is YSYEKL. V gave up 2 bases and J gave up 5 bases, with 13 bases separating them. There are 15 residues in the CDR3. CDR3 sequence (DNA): TGCGCCAGCAGCCAAAAGAGGTTGGGAGATCAGCCCCAGCATTTT. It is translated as CASSQKRLGDQPQHF.

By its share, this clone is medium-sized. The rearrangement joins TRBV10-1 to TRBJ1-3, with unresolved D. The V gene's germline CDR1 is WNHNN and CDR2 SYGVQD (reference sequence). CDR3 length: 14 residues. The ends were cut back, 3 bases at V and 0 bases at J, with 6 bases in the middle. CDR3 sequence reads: CASSDPSSGNTIYF. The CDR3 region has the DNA TGCGCCAGCAGTGACCCCAGCTCTGGAAACACCATATATTTT.

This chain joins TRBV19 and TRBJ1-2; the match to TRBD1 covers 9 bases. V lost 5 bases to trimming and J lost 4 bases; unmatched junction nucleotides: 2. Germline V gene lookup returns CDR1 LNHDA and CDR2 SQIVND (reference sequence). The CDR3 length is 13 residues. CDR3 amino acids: CASSGQGFYGYTF. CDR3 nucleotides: TGTGCCAGTAGTGGACAGGGGTTCTATGGCTACACCTTC.

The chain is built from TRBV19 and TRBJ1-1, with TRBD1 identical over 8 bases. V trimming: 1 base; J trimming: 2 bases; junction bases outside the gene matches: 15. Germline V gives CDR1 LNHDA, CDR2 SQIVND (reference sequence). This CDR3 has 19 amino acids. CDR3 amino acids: CASSIAPGQAKSGNTEAFF. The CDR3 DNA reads TGTGCCAGTAGTATAGCCCCGGGACAGGCAAAGTCCGGAAACACTGAAGCTTTCTTT.

DNA for the CDR3: TGTGCCAGCAGCCTTAACCCCAGTTCAACTAATGAAAAACTGTTTTTT. This codes for CASSLNPSSTNEKLFF. This chain links TRBV7-9 with TRBJ1-4; D uncertain. Trimming cost V 5 bases and J 0 bases, with 13 bases left between them. This CDR3 is built from 16 residues. Germline CDR1 and CDR2: SEHNR and FQNEAQ (reference sequence).

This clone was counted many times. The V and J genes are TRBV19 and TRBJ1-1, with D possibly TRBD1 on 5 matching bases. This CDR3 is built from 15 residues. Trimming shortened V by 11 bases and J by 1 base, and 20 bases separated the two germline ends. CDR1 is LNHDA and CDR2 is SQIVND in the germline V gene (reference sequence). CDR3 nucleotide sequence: TGTGCCGTCCAACCGACCAGGGTGGCGAACACTGAAGCTTTCTTT. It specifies CAVQPTRVANTEAFF. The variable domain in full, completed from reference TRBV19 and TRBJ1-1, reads DGGITQSPKYLFRKEGQNVTLSCEQNLNHDAMYWYRQDPGQGLRLIYYSQIVNDFQKGDIAEGYSVSREKKESFPLTVTSAQKNPTAFYLCAVQPTRVANTEAFFGQGTRLTVV.

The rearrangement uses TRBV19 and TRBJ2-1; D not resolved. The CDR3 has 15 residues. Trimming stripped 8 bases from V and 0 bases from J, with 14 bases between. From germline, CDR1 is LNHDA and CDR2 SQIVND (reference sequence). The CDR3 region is CASGIALSSYNEQFF. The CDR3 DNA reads TGTGCCAGTGGGATAGCCCTGAGCTCCTACAATGAGCAGTTCTTC.

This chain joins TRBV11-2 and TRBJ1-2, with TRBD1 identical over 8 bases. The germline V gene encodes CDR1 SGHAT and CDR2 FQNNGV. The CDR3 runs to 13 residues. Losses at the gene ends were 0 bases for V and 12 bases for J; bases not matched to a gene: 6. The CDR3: CASSLDYRGENTF. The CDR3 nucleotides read TGTGCCAGCAGCTTAGATTACAGGGGGGAAAACACCTTC.

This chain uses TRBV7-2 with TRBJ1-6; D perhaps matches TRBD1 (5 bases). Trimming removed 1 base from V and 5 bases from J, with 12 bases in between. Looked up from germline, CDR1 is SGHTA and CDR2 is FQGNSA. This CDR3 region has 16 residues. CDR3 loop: CASSLVGGVNNSPLHF. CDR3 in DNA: TGTGCCAGCAGCTTAGTTGGGGGGGTCAATAATTCACCCCTCCACTTT.

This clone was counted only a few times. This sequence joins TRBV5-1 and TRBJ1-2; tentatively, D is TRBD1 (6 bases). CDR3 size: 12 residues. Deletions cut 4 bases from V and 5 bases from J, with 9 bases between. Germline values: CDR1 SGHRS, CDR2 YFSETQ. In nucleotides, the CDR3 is TGCGCCAGCAGCCTCGGGACATATGGCTACACCTTC. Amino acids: CASSLGTYGYTF.

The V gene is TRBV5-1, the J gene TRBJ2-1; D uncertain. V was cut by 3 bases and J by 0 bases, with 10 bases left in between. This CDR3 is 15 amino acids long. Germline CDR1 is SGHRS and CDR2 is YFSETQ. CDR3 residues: CASSSGESSYNEQFF. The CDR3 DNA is TGCGCCAGCAGCTCCGGAGAGAGCTCCTACAATGAGCAGTTCTTC. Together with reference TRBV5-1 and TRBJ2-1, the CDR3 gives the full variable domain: KAGVTQTPRYLIKTRGQQVTLSCSPISGHRSVSWYQQTPGQGLQFLFEYFSETQRNKGNFPGRFSGRQFSNSRSEMNVSTLELGDSALYLCASSSGESSYNEQFFGPGTRLTVL.

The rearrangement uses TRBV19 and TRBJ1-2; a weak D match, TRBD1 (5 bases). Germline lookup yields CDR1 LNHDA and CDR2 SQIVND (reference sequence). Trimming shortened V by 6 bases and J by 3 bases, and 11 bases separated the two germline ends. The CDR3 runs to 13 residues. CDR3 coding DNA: TGTGCCAGTAGGGGTAGACAGTACTATGGCTACACCTTC. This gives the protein CASRGRQYYGYTF.

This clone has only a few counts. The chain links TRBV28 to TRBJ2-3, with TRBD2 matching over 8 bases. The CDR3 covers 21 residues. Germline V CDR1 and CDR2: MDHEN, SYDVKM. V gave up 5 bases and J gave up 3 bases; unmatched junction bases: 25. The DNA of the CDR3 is TGTGCCAGCAGTCAATCGAGGGGACTAGTAAGTCACATGGGAACAACAGATACGCAGTATTTT. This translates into CASSQSRGLVSHMGTTDTQYF. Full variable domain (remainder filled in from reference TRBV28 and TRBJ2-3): DVKVTQSSRYLVKRTGEKVFLECVQDMDHENMFWYRQDPGLGLRLIYFSYDVKMKEKGDIPEGYSVSREKKERFSLILESASTNQTSMYLCASSQSRGLVSHMGTTDTQYFGPGTRLTVL.

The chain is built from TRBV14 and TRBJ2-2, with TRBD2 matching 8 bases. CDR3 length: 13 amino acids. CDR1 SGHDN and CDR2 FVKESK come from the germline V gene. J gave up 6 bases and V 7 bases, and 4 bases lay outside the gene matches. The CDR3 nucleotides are TGTGCCAGCAACAAGCGGGAGTCCGGGGAGCTGTTTTTT. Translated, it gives CASNKRESGELFF. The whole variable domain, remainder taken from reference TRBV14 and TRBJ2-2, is EAGVTQFPSHSVIEKGQTVTLRCDPISGHDNLYWYRRVMGKEIKFLLHFVKESKQDESGMPNNRFLAERTGGTYSTLKVQPAELEDSGVYFCASNKRESGELFFGEGSRLTVL.

The CDR3 sequence is CASSPPRGPLLEAFF. DNA of the CDR3: TGTGCCAGCAGCCCCCCGCGGGGGCCACTATTAGAAGCTTTCTTT. The chain has TRBV7-8 and TRBJ1-1; D is possibly TRBD1 (6 bases). Germline CDR1 SGHVS, CDR2 FQNEAQ. V gave up 5 bases and J gave up 8 bases, with 21 bases separating them. The CDR3 sequence is 15 residues long.

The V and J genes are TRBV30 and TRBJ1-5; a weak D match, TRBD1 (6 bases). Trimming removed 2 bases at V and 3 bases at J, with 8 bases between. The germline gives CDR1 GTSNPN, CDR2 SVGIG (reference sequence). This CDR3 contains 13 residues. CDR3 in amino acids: CAWSSGANQPQHF. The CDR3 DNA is TGTGCCTGGAGTTCAGGGGCCAATCAGCCCCAGCATTTT.

The CDR3 loop is CASSPGQGYTGELFF. CDR3 sequence (DNA): TGTGCCAGCAGCCCAGGCCAGGGATACACCGGGGAGCTGTTTTTT. The chain uses TRBV9 and TRBJ2-2; D possibly corresponds to TRBD1 (5 bases). Germline V gene sequence: CDR1 SGDLS, CDR2 YYNGEE. The CDR3 covers 15 residues. The V end was cut by 4 bases, the J end by 3 bases, with 13 bases between.

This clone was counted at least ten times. The CDR3 sequence is CASSWLQPYNEQFF. The CDR3 region has the DNA TGTGCCAGCAGCTGGCTCCAACCCTACAATGAGCAGTTCTTC. This rearrangement joins TRBV5-6 to TRBJ2-1; D is unclear. V was shortened by 3 bases and J by 2 bases, with 9 bases between the two germline ends. The V gene's germline CDR1 is SGHDT and CDR2 YYEEEE. The CDR3 loop spans 14 amino acids.

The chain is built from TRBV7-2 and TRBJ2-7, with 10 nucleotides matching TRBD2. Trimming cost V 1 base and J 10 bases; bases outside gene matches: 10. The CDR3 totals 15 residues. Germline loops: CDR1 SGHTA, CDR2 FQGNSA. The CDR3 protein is CASSLVLAGWEEQYF. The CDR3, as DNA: TGTGCCAGCAGCTTAGTACTAGCGGGGTGGGAAGAACAGTACTTC.

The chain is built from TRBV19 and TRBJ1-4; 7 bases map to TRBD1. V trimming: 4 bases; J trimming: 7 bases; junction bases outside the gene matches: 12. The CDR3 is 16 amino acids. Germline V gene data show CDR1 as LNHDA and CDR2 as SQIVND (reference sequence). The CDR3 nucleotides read TGTGCCAGTAGTACAAGAAGACAGGGCCCAAGTGAAAAACTGTTTTTT. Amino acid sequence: CASSTRRQGPSEKLFF.

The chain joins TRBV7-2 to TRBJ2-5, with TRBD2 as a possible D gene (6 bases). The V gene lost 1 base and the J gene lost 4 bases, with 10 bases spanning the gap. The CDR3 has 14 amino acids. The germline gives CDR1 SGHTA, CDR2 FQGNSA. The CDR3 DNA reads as TGTGCCAGCAGCTTAGTGGTGGGGGGAGAGACCCAGTACTTC. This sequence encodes CASSLVVGGETQYF.

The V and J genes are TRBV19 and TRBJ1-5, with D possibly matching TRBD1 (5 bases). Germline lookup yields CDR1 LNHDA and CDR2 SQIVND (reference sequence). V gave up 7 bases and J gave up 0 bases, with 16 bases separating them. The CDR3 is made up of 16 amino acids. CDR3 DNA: TGTGCCAGTAACTTAGGGGATTTCTATAGCAATCAGCCCCAGCATTTT. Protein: CASNLGDFYSNQPQHF. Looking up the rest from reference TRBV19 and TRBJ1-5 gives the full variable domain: DGGITQSPKYLFRKEGQNVTLSCEQNLNHDAMYWYRQDPGQGLRLIYYSQIVNDFQKGDIAEGYSVSREKKESFPLTVTSAQKNPTAFYLCASNLGDFYSNQPQHFGDGTRLSIL.

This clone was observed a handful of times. The CDR3 bases are TGTGCCAGCAGCTTAAGGAGGGTTAATACGCAGTATTTT. This translates into CASSLRRVNTQYF. The rearrangement links TRBV7-9 to TRBJ2-3; TRBD2 is a possible D gene (6 bases). The CDR3 consists of 13 residues. Germline loops: CDR1 SEHNR, CDR2 FQNEAQ (reference sequence). V lost 2 bases to trimming and J lost 7 bases, with 10 bases between them.